These 22 T cell receptor beta chains were all obtained from the same sample, sequenced in a study of shared clonotypes between healthy human individuals. Generated by immunoSEQ multiplex PCR, the TCRdb table keeps only in-frame clones and is missing some. The data contain approximately 740,000 clones, over 65% of them singletons. The sequencing sample was made of memory CD4+ T cells sorted from blood. Subset described: CD45RA-negative fraction. The receptors stem from a young woman in good health.

The chain has TRBV19 and TRBJ2-5; D gene uncertain. Trimming pared 3 bases from V and 2 bases from J, leaving 7 bases between. The CDR3 has 13 residues. Germline V gene lookup returns CDR1 LNHDA and CDR2 SQIVND (reference sequence). The CDR3 is CASSMSQQETQYF. The CDR3 nucleotides read TGTGCCAGTAGTATGTCCCAGCAAGAGACCCAGTACTTC.

The table lists this clone with a few counts. The chain recombines TRBV6-5 with TRBJ1-2; tentative D call: TRBD1 (5 bases). CDR3 length: 14 residues. Deletions cut 6 bases from V and 4 bases from J, with 15 bases between. Germline V gives CDR1 MNHEY, CDR2 SVGAGI. The CDR3 sequence: CASSQGVGGYGYTF. Written as DNA, the CDR3 is TGTGCCAGCAGCCAAGGGGTGGGGGGCTATGGCTACACCTTC.

This chain joins TRBV10-2 and TRBJ1-5; 7 bases are a match to TRBD1. J gave up 3 bases and V 2 bases, and 10 bases lay outside the gene matches. This CDR3 region has 17 residues. CDR1 WSHSY and CDR2 SAAADI come from the germline V gene. The CDR3 protein is CASSEPNQGGYNQPQHF. Written as DNA, the CDR3 is TGCGCCAGCAGTGAGCCGAACCAGGGGGGATACAATCAGCCCCAGCATTTT.

This clone was counted a few times. The chain carries TRBV28 and TRBJ2-6; unclear D gene. V was clipped by 6 bases and J by 4 bases, with 16 bases between them. The CDR3 is made up of 16 amino acids. CDR1 and CDR2 from the germline V gene are MDHEN and SYDVKM. CDR3 bases: TGTGCCAGCAGCCCCCCTGGACCCTCCGGGGCCAACGTCCTGACTTTC. This gives the protein CASSPPGPSGANVLTF.

The J gene is TRBJ2-1, the V gene TRBV9, with D uncertain. Germline V gene lookup returns CDR1 SGDLS and CDR2 YYNGEE. Deletions cut 3 bases from V and 3 bases from J, with 10 bases between. This CDR3 has 14 amino acids. In DNA, the CDR3 is TGTGCCAGCAGCGGGGCGAGAGGCTACAATGAGCAGTTCTTC. This encodes CASSGARGYNEQFF.

V and J are TRBV19 and TRBJ1-5; TRBD1 is a possible D gene (6 bases). The V gene's germline CDR1 is LNHDA and CDR2 SQIVND (reference sequence). The V and J ends lost 4 bases and 2 bases respectively, with 9 bases between them. The CDR3 runs 14 residues. The CDR3 here is CASSSRQGNQPQHF. The CDR3 nucleotides are TGTGCCAGTAGTAGCCGACAGGGCAATCAGCCCCAGCATTTT.

The rearrangement uses TRBV6-1 and TRBJ2-5, with D tentatively TRBD1 (6 bases). The germline V gene encodes CDR1 MNHNS and CDR2 SASEGT. The V and J ends lost 3 bases and 5 bases respectively, with 13 bases between them. The CDR3 is 14 residues long. The CDR3 nucleotides are TGTGCCAGCAGTGACAGGGGAGTAGGGGAGACCCAGTACTTC. Amino acids: CASSDRGVGETQYF.

The V and J genes are TRBV7-8 and TRBJ2-7, with TRBD1 matching 7 bases. Trimming removed 5 bases from V and 1 base from J; junction bases left unmatched: 20. Germline CDR1 is SGHVS and CDR2 is FQNEAQ. The CDR3 is made up of 19 amino acids. Here the CDR3 DNA reads TGTGCCAGCAGCGGTAACCGGGGAGTCCCGGGACAGTCTTCCTACGAGCAGTACTTC. It yields the protein CASSGNRGVPGQSSYEQYF.

V and J are TRBV6-6 and TRBJ1-2; possible D gene TRBD1, 5 bases. The V gene lost 6 bases and the J gene lost 3 bases, with 14 bases spanning the gap. The CDR3 is 14 amino acids. From germline, CDR1 is MNHNY and CDR2 SVGAGI (reference sequence). The CDR3, as DNA: TGTGCCAGCAGGCAAGGGGCCAGCTACTATGGCTACACCTTC. This gives the protein CASRQGASYYGYTF.

The chain recombines TRBV10-2 with TRBJ2-2; D gene uncertain. V was pared by 5 bases and J by 1 base, with 5 bases between. Germline loops: CDR1 WSHSY, CDR2 SAAADI. The CDR3 loop spans 13 amino acids. CDR3 DNA sequence: TGCGCCAGCAGTCCGGGGAACACCGGGGAGCTGTTTTTT. As protein: CASSPGNTGELFF.

The genes are TRBV7-8 and TRBJ2-3; D might be TRBD2 (6 bases). The CDR3 has 17 amino acids. Germline CDR1 SGHVS, CDR2 FQNEAQ. V lost 5 bases, J lost 0 bases, and 18 bases lay in between. CDR3 nucleotide sequence: TGTGCCAGCAGCCAAAACCTAGCGCGGCCTAGCACAGATACGCAGTATTTT. Residues: CASSQNLARPSTDTQYF.

The J gene is TRBJ1-2, the V gene TRBV28; TRBD1 is a possible D gene (5 bases). Looked up from germline, CDR1 is MDHEN and CDR2 is SYDVKM. The V gene lost 2 bases and the J gene lost 0 bases, with 13 bases spanning the gap. The CDR3 runs to 16 residues. In nucleotides, the CDR3 is TGTGCCAGCAGTTTACTTCGGCGGGGGACTAACTATGGCTACACCTTC. It codes for CASSLLRRGTNYGYTF.

The J gene is TRBJ2-7, the V gene TRBV19; no clear D. Looked up from germline, CDR1 is LNHDA and CDR2 is SQIVND (reference sequence). The ends were cut back, 5 bases at V and 4 bases at J, with 6 bases in the middle. This CDR3 has 11 residues. CDR3 amino acids: CASSFGYEQYF. The CDR3 coding sequence is TGTGCCAGTAGTTTCGGTTACGAGCAGTACTTC.

This clone was found a few times. The chain carries TRBV19 and TRBJ2-5; D not resolved. The CDR3 length is 13 residues. Germline loops: CDR1 LNHDA, CDR2 SQIVND (reference sequence). V gave up 0 bases and J gave up 7 bases, with 9 bases separating them. CDR3 sequence reads: CASSIDLLGTQYF. DNA for the CDR3: TGTGCCAGTAGTATAGATCTGTTGGGGACCCAGTACTTC.

This rearrangement joins TRBV5-1 to TRBJ2-1; 9 bases map to TRBD1. V lost 1 base, J lost 4 bases, and 9 bases stayed unmatched. The germline V gene has CDR1 SGHRS and CDR2 YFSETQ. The CDR3 is 17 residues long. The chain's CDR3 is CASSLTGNRGLYNEQFF. DNA of the CDR3: TGCGCCAGCAGCTTGACTGGGAACAGGGGGCTTTACAATGAGCAGTTCTTC.

The rearrangement uses TRBV19 and TRBJ2-6; the match to TRBD2 covers 7 bases. V was pared by 4 bases and J by 2 bases, with 2 bases of the junction left unmatched. CDR3 length: 15 residues. CDR1 LNHDA and CDR2 SQIVND come from the germline V gene (reference sequence). CDR3 region: CASSRGGTGANVLTF. CDR3 nucleotide sequence: TGTGCCAGTAGTAGGGGAGGGACTGGGGCCAACGTCCTGACTTTC.

This clone has just a few counts. The rearrangement uses TRBV5-4 and TRBJ2-7; TRBD1 matches 9 bases. The CDR3 is 15 amino acids. V gave up 4 bases and J gave up 0 bases; unmatched junction bases: 5. Germline V gene sequence: CDR1 SGHNT, CDR2 YYREEE (reference sequence). CDR3 sequence (DNA): TGTGCCAGCAGCCTGAACAGGGGGCCCTCCTACGAGCAGTACTTC. Translating it yields CASSLNRGPSYEQYF.

With regard to this clone: Other DNA sequences of this sample code for an identical CDR3. The gene calls are TRBV25-1 and TRBJ2-7, with D unresolved. From germline, CDR1 is MGHDK and CDR2 SYGVNS. The CDR3 totals 12 residues. V was cut by 4 bases and J by 4 bases, with 8 bases left in between. The CDR3 DNA is TGTGCCAGCAGTGGAAGATTGTACGAGCAGTACTTC. This encodes CASSGRLYEQYF.

On this clone itself: One end of the junction does not line up with germline, which may come from a read error. The J gene is TRBJ1-2, the V gene TRBV11-2; D possibly corresponds to TRBD1 (6 bases). CDR3 length: 14 amino acids. Germline-derived CDR1 and CDR2 are SGHAT and FQNNGV. For the CDR3, the DNA is TGTGCCAGCAGCGTAGACAGGACGGTCCTTGGCTACACCTTC. It translates to CASSVDRTVLGYTF. Filled out from reference TRBV11-2 and TRBJ1-2, the complete variable domain reads EAGVAQSPRYKIIEKRQSVAFWCNPISGHATLYWYQQILGQGPKLLIQFQNNGVVDDSQLPKDRFSAERLKGVDSTLKIQPAKLEDSAVYLCASSVDRTVLGYTFGSGTRLTVV.

In nucleotides, the CDR3 is TGTGCCAGCAGCCAGGGGATTGGATCCTACAATGAGCAGTTCTTC. Translated, it gives CASSQGIGSYNEQFF. The genes are TRBV6-5 and TRBJ2-1; TRBD1 is a possible D gene (6 bases). Trimming stripped 6 bases from V and 1 base from J, with 13 bases between. CDR3 length equals 15 residues. The germline V gene has CDR1 MNHEY and CDR2 SVGAGI.

This chain connects TRBV25-1 to TRBJ2-2; D ambiguous. V dropped 0 bases and J dropped 1 base, with 3 bases sitting between them. CDR1 MGHDK and CDR2 SYGVNS come from the germline V gene. This CDR3 region has 14 residues. Written as DNA, the CDR3 is TGTGCCAGCAGTGAATATGAGAACACCGGGGAGCTGTTTTTT. It yields the protein CASSEYENTGELFF.

The chain links TRBV2 to TRBJ2-4, with TRBD2 as a possible D gene (6 bases). The V and J ends lost 3 bases and 2 bases respectively, with 11 bases between them. Germline V gene data show CDR1 as SNHLY and CDR2 as FYNNEI. The CDR3 covers 15 residues. CDR3 amino acids: CASSDVGRTKNIQYF. The CDR3, as DNA: TGTGCCAGCAGTGATGTTGGGAGGACCAAAAACATTCAGTACTTC.